These 20 T cell receptor beta chains came from one sample sequenced in a study of T-cell memory formation after mild COVID-19. A single record per CDR3 protein comes from TCRdb applying MiXCR to the 5' RACE reads. The sample includes roughly 150,000 distinct CDR3 sequences, approximately 14% seen only once; the top ten take roughly an eighth. The sample was PBMCs or a T cell subset sorted from them (not recorded which). Receptors originate from an adult woman who had mild COVID-19 (a few samples of this study predate the infection). Cell type and time point are not known.

This clonotype was picked up a small number of times. The gene calls are TRBV12-3 or TRBV12-4 and TRBJ2-7; D might be TRBD1 (6 bases). The CDR3 length is 14 residues. The V and J ends lost 5 bases and 2 bases respectively, with 13 bases between them. This CDR3 reads CASSEQGMAYEQYF. CDR3 coding DNA: TGTGCCAGCAGTGAACAGGGAATGGCCTACGAGCAGTACTTC.

The gene calls are TRBV20-1 and TRBJ1-2; D is ambiguous. This CDR3 contains 12 residues. V was pared by 3 bases and J by 2 bases, with 7 bases between. Looked up from germline, CDR1 is DFQATT and CDR2 is SNEGSKA (reference sequence). CDR3 bases: TGCAGTGCTAGTGGGGAGAACTATGGCTACACCTTC. As protein: CSASGENYGYTF.

This clonotype was observed a few times. The CDR3 coding sequence is TGCAGGTTTTCCCGGGGGACAAACACCGGGGAGCTGTTTTTT. Translated, it gives CRFSRGTNTGELFF. V is TRBV20-1 and J is TRBJ2-2; possibly TRBD1 or TRBD2 for D (6 bases each). Germline CDR1 reads DFQATT; CDR2 reads SNEGSKA (reference sequence). The CDR3 is 14 amino acids.

This chain joins TRBV15 and TRBJ1-1; D uncertain. The length of the CDR3 is 13 residues. Trimming took 3 bases from V and 4 from J, leaving 9 bases between them. Looked up from germline, CDR1 is LNHNV and CDR2 is YYDKDF (reference sequence). DNA for the CDR3: TGTGCCACCAGCAGTGCCGACGGCACTGAAGCTTTCTTT. Translation: CATSSADGTEAFF.

This clonotype has only a few counts. V usage is TRBV5-1 and J usage is TRBJ2-3; possible D gene TRBD2, 6 bases. Between the trimmed V and J ends, which lost 7 bases and 5 bases, there was a span of 14 bases. The germline CDR1 and CDR2 sequences are SGHRS and YFSETQ. This CDR3 has 13 residues. For the CDR3, the DNA is TGCGCCAGCGGCCTCCTGGGAGGAGATACGCAGTATTTT. Its protein is CASGLLGGDTQYF.

V is TRBV6-2 or TRBV6-3 and J is TRBJ2-1; no definite D call. The CDR3 is made up of 14 amino acids. Germline CDR1 and CDR2: MNHEY and SVGEGT. V was pared by 5 bases and J by 0 bases, with 8 bases between. The CDR3 protein is CASSDGPSYNEQFF. CDR3 in DNA: TGTGCCAGCAGTGACGGCCCCTCCTACAATGAGCAGTTCTTC.

The sample holds a few counts of this clonotype. V usage is TRBV6-6 and J usage is TRBJ1-5, with TRBD1 matching over 7 bases. Germline V CDR1 and CDR2: MNHNY, SVGAGI (reference sequence). V was clipped by 0 bases and J by 1 base; unmatched bases: 9. This CDR3 is 18 amino acids long. The CDR3 DNA reads as TGTGCCAGCAGTTACTCCCAACAGGCAGGGGGAAGCAATCAGCCCCAGCATTTT. As protein: CASSYSQQAGGSNQPQHF.

The J gene is TRBJ2-1, the V gene TRBV4-1, with D maybe TRBD1 (6 bases). The ends were cut back, 4 bases at V and 9 bases at J, with 16 bases in the middle. CDR3 length: 14 residues. Germline V gene data show CDR1 as MGHRA and CDR2 as YSYEKL. The CDR3 here is CASSPVQGPTEQFF. DNA for the CDR3: TGCGCCAGCAGCCCGGTACAGGGCCCCACTGAGCAGTTCTTC.

This sequence joins TRBV4-1 and TRBJ2-7; possibly TRBD2 for D (5 bases). CDR3 length: 15 residues. V gave up 4 bases and J gave up 2 bases, with 15 bases separating them. Germline-derived CDR1 and CDR2 are MGHRA and YSYEKL. The CDR3 DNA sequence: TGCGCCAGCAGCCCGGAGGTAGCTGCCCCCTACGAGCAGTACTTC. Translating gives CASSPEVAAPYEQYF.

In its sample, this clonotype was seen a few times. V gene TRBV5-1 combines with J gene TRBJ2-5; D is perhaps TRBD1 (5 bases). Trimming removed 3 bases at V and 2 bases at J, with 14 bases between. The CDR3 is 15 residues long. CDR1 is SGHRS and CDR2 is YFSETQ in the germline V gene. CDR3: CASSWGRVGQETQYF. The DNA of the CDR3 is TGCGCCAGCAGCTGGGGCAGGGTAGGACAAGAGACCCAGTACTTC.

This clonotype was found a few times. This rearrangement joins TRBV7-3 to TRBJ2-1; 8 nucleotides agree with TRBD1. Looked up from germline, CDR1 is SGHTA and CDR2 is FQGTGA. There are 13 residues in the CDR3. J was trimmed by 8 bases and V by 6 bases; bases with no gene match: 6. The CDR3 reads CASSLNRGYEQFF. CDR3 nucleotides: TGTGCCAGCAGTCTCAACAGGGGGTATGAGCAGTTCTTC. Combining the CDR3 with reference TRBV7-3 and TRBJ2-1 gives the whole variable domain GAGVSQTPSNKVTEKGKYVELRCDPISGHTALYWYRQSLGQGPEFLIYFQGTGAADDSGLPNDRFFAVRPEGSVSTLKIQRTERGDSAVYLCASSLNRGYEQFFGPGTRLTVL.

This clonotype was seen only a few times. The gene calls are TRBV5-1 and TRBJ1-1; 9 bases are shared with TRBD1. The CDR3 runs to 15 residues. With 2 bases clipped from V and 10 bases from J, the junction kept 12 bases outside the gene matches. The V gene's germline CDR1 is SGHRS and CDR2 YFSETQ. CDR3 sequence reads: CASSLNTGQGTLAFF. CDR3 bases: TGCGCCAGCAGCTTAAACACGGGACAGGGAACATTAGCTTTCTTT.

This clonotype appeared a few times. V usage is TRBV5-1 and J usage is TRBJ2-1, with D possibly TRBD2 on 6 matching bases. V was clipped by 7 bases and J by 7 bases, with 15 bases between them. This CDR3 region has 13 residues. In germline, CDR1 is SGHRS, CDR2 YFSETQ. CDR3 in DNA: TGCGCCAGCGACTCCCCGGGGGAGAATGAGCAGTTCTTC. Translation: CASDSPGENEQFF.

The J gene is TRBJ2-4, the V gene TRBV19, with 10 bases matching TRBD1. The V gene end was trimmed by 4 bases and the J gene end by 4 bases; junction bases not matched to a gene: 7. This CDR3 region has 16 residues. Germline lookup yields CDR1 LNHDA and CDR2 SQIVND (reference sequence). CDR3 protein: CASSNPSDRGKNIQYF. CDR3 DNA: TGTGCCAGTAGTAACCCTTCGGACAGGGGGAAAAACATTCAGTACTTC.

CDR3 in amino acids: CASSLSTGPGANVLTF. The CDR3 nucleotides are TGTGCCAGCAGCTTAAGCACAGGGCCTGGGGCCAACGTCCTGACTTTC. V usage is TRBV7-6 and J usage is TRBJ2-6; maybe TRBD1 (6 bases). CDR3 length: 16 residues. With 2 bases removed from V and 2 bases from J, the gap between germline ends came to 10 bases. CDR1 is SGHVS, CDR2 FNYEAQ, per germline.

The CDR3 reads CASSPQRAAGPYQETQYF. CDR3 nucleotide sequence: TGTGCCAGCTCACCCCAAAGGGCGGCAGGACCTTACCAAGAGACCCAGTACTTC. This chain connects TRBV18 to TRBJ2-5; D not resolved. V was cut by 3 bases and J by 0 bases, with 20 bases left in between. Germline values: CDR1 KGHSH, CDR2 LQKENI. The CDR3 sequence is 18 residues long.

The CDR3 sequence is CASSTGTSNNEQFF. CDR3 DNA: TGTGCCAGTAGTACCGGGACAAGTAACAATGAGCAGTTCTTC. This chain joins TRBV19 and TRBJ2-1; TRBD1 is a possible D gene (6 bases). Trimming pared 4 bases from V and 5 bases from J, leaving 12 bases between. The CDR3 covers 14 residues. Germline CDR1 is LNHDA and CDR2 is SQIVND (reference sequence).

The chain couples TRBV5-1 to TRBJ2-1; 10 bases agree with TRBD1. CDR1 and CDR2 (germline): SGHRS, YFSETQ. Trimming removed 7 bases from V and 7 bases from J; junction bases left unmatched: 8. This CDR3 region has 14 residues. The CDR3 DNA reads TGCGCCAGCCGCCGACAGGGGGCGGGTAATGAGCAGTTCTTC. Translation gives CASRRQGAGNEQFF. Variable domain in full (rest from reference TRBV5-1 and TRBJ2-1): KAGVTQTPRYLIKTRGQQVTLSCSPISGHRSVSWYQQTPGQGLQFLFEYFSETQRNKGNFPGRFSGRQFSNSRSEMNVSTLELGDSALYLCASRRQGAGNEQFFGPGTRLTVL.

This clonotype showed up just a few times. The J gene is TRBJ2-1, the V gene TRBV19; the match to TRBD2 covers 8 bases. The CDR3 consists of 17 residues. Looked up from germline, CDR1 is LNHDA and CDR2 is SQIVND (reference sequence). Trimming at V came to 0 bases and at J to 6 bases, leaving 10 bases not matched to a gene. CDR3 sequence (DNA): TGTGCCAGTAGTATAGACCAACTCGGACTAGCTGGCAATGAGCAGTTCTTC. Amino acid sequence: CASSIDQLGLAGNEQFF.

Only a few counts were recorded for this clonotype. The chain uses TRBV25-1 and TRBJ2-7; 7 bases fit TRBD1. In germline, CDR1 is MGHDK, CDR2 SYGVNS. With V trimmed by 4 bases and J by 9 bases, 15 bases remained unmatched. The CDR3 has 15 amino acids. CDR3 sequence (DNA): TGTGCCAGCAGTGGTACAGGGGCCTTAACGCCACGGCAGTACTTC. Its translation is CASSGTGALTPRQYF.